This T cell receptor beta chain was documented in a study of cytomegalovirus exposure and HLA in healthy donors. Study-wide results and caveats: In vitro experiments confirmed that three CMV-associated chains were specific for CMV antigens. Investigators reported over 150 TCR beta chains as tied to cytomegalovirus. A later analysis found TCR association rates differed by HLA locus, highest for DRB1 and lowest for HLA-C.

This clone was observed a few times. Its target is unknown. PCR was performed using 60 Vbeta and 13 Jbeta primers. Assay used: immunoSEQ multiplex PCR; TCRdb lists only in-frame clones, some missing. The sample carries 160,000 or so clones, about four fifths recorded once. V was shortened by 2 bases and J by 5 bases, with 13 bases between the two germline ends. Germline V gives CDR1 MNHEY, CDR2 SVGAGI. The CDR3 runs 14 residues. This chain links TRBV6-5 with TRBJ2-7; D is possibly TRBD2 (6 bases). Material for sequencing was PBMCs. The sequence was obtained from a woman in her twenties or thirties in good health and CMV-seropositive. The CDR3: CASSYLARVNEQYF. The CDR3 DNA is TGTGCCAGCAGTTACCTAGCGAGAGTCAACGAGCAGTACTTC.